A selection of T cell receptor beta chains follows, all from one sample in a study of molecular identifiers for immune sequencing clone quantification. TCRdb re-derived calls from the PCR reads in MiXCR, one entry per CDR3 protein. The sample contains approximately 320,000 distinct CDR3 sequences, over 20% of which appear only once. Sequenced input: naive CD8+ T cells from blood, with Jurkat cell RNA spiked in. These receptors were taken from a human donor in good health. Some libraries in this study had Jurkat cell RNA spiked in. Each CDR3 is given with its conserved first and last residue. The D gene is left open where the match is weak. Not all rows give a size; the values are once, few, many and, for expanded clones, a class.

v_call	j_call	d_call	clone_size	cdr3_aa	cdr3_nt
TRBV29-1	TRBJ2-2	TRBD2	many	CSVEGPPGGRGGELFF	TGCAGCGTTGAAGGTCCCCCGGGCGGGAGAGGCGGGGAGCTGTTTTTT
TRBV7-9	TRBJ2-7	.	.	CASSLVTGPSCEQYF	TGTGCCAGCAGCTTAGTGACGGGGCCGTCCTGCGAGCAGTACTTC
TRBV3-1	TRBJ2-3	.	.	CASSQGVSTDTQYF	TGTGCCAGCAGCCAAGGGGTTAGCACAGATACGCAGTATTTT
TRBV15	TRBJ2-3	TRBD2	.	CATSSGLDLTDPQYF	TGTGCCACCAGCAGTGGACTAGACCTCACAGATCCGCAGTATTTT
TRBV3-1	TRBJ1-2	TRBD1	few	CASSQVPTGNYGYTF	TGTGCCAGCAGCCAAGTTCCGACAGGGAACTATGGCTACACCTTC
TRBV14	TRBJ1-1	.	few	CASSQDIRGTEAFF	TGTGCCAGCAGCCAAGACATTCGGGGAACTGAAGCTTTCTTT
TRBV9	TRBJ1-2	.	many	CASSEGRNYGYTF	TGTGCCAGCAGTGAGGGACGAAACTATGGCTACACCTTC
TRBV5-3	TRBJ2-7	.	.	CASTEDGAYGQYF	TGTGCCAGCACCGAGGACGGAGCCTACGGGCAGTACTTC
TRBV13	TRBJ2-1	TRBD2	few	CASSLTSGGVYNEQFF	TGTGCCAGCAGCCTGACTAGCGGGGGGGTCTACAATGAGCAGTTCTTC
TRBV29-1	TRBJ2-6	.	many	CSVVGVDSGANVLTF	TGCAGCGTTGTGGGGGTCGACTCTGGGGCCAACGTCCTGACTTTC
TRBV6-2/TRBV6-3	TRBJ2-7	TRBD2	.	CASSDAGEREQYF	TGTGCCAGCAGTGATGCGGGAGAACGCGAGCAGTACTTC
TRBV13	TRBJ2-7	.	many	CASSLTPSYEQYF	TGTGCCAGCAGCCTGACACCCTCCTACGAGCAGTACTTC
TRBV20-1	TRBJ2-2	.	few	CSARFPARNTGELFF	TGCAGTGCTAGATTTCCCGCTCGGAACACCGGGGAGCTGTTTTTT